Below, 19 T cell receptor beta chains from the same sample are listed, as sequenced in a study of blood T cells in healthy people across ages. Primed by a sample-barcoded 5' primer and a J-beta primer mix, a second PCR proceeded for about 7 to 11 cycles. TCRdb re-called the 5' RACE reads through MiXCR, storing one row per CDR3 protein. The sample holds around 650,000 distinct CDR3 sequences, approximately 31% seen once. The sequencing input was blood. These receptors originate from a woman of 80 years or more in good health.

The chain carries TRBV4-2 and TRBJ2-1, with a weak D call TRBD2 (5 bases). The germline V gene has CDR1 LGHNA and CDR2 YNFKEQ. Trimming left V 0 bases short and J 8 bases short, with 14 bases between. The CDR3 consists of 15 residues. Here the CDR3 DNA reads TGTGCCAGCAGCCAAGATCAGGCAGCGGTCGATGAGCAGTTCTTC. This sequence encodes CASSQDQAAVDEQFF.

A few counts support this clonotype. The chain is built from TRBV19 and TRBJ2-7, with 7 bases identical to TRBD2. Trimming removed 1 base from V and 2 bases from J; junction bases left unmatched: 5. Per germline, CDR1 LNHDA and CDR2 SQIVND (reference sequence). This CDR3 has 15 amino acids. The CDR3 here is CASSIGAGSAYEQYF. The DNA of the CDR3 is TGTGCCAGTAGTATAGGAGCGGGGTCCGCCTACGAGCAGTACTTC.

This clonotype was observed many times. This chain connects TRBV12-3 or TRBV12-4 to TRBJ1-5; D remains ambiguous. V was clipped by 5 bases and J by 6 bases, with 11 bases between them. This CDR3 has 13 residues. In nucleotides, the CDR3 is TGTGCCAGCAGTCCCCCCGGGTTTCAGCCCCAGCATTTT. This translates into CASSPPGFQPQHF.

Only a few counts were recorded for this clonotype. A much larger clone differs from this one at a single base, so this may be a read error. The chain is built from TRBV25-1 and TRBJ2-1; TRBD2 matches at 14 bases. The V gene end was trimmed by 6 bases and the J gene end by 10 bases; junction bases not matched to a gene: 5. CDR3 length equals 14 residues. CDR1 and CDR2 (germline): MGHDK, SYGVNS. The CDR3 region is CASRAGTSGSEQFF. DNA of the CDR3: TGTGCCAGCAGGGCAGGGACTAGCGGGAGCGAGCAGTTCTTC.

This chain's CDR3 is CASTPRRPDGETQYF. The CDR3 coding sequence is TGTGCCAGCACCCCAAGGAGGCCTGACGGCGAGACCCAGTACTTC. The V call is TRBV7-6, the J call TRBJ2-5, with D possibly TRBD2 on 5 matching bases. V gave up 7 bases and J gave up 5 bases, with 20 bases separating them. From germline, CDR1 is SGHVS and CDR2 FNYEAQ. This CDR3 is built from 15 residues.

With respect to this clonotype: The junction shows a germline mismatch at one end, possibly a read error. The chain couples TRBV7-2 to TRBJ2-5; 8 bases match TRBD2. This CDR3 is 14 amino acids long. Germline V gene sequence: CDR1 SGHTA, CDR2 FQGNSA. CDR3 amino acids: CAGSFGGAKETQYF. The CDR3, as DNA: TGTGCCGGCAGCTTCGGGGGGGCTAAAGAGACCCAGTACTTC.

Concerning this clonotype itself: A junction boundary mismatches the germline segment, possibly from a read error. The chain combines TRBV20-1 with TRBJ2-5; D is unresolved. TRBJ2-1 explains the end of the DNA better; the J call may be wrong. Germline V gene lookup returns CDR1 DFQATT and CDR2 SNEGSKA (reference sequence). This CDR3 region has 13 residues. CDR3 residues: CNARGHNQETQFF. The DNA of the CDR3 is TGCAATGCTAGAGGTCATAACCAAGAGACCCAGTTCTTC.

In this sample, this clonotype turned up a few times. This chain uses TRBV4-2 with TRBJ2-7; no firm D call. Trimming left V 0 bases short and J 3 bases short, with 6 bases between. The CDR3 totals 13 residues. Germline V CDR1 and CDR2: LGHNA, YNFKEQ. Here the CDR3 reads CASSQETHYEQYF. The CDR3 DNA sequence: TGTGCCAGCAGCCAAGAGACCCACTACGAGCAGTACTTC.

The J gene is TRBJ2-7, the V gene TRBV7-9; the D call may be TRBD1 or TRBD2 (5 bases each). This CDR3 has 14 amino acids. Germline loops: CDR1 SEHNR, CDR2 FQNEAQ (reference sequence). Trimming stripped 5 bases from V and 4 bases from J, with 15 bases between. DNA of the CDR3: TGTGCCAGCAGCCCTGGGGCAGGCGGGTACGAGCAGTACTTC. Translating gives CASSPGAGGYEQYF.

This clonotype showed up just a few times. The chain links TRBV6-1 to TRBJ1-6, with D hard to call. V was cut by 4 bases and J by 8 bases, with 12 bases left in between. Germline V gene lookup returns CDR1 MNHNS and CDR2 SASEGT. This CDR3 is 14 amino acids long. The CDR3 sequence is CASSVAVRDSPLHF. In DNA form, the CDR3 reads TGTGCCAGCAGTGTGGCAGTTAGAGATTCACCCCTCCACTTT.

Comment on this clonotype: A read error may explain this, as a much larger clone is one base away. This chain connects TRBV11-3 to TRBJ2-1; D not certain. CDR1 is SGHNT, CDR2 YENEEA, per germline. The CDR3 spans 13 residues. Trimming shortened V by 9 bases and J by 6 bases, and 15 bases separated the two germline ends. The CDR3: CASGIASFNEQFF. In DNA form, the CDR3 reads TGTGCCAGTGGCATAGCCTCTTTCAATGAGCAGTTCTTC.

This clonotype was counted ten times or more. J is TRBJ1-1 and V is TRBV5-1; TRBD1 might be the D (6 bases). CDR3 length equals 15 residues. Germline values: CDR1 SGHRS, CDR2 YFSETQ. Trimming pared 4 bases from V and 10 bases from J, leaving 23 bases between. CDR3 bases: TGCGCCAGCAGCCCTAGCCAGAATTGGGGGCGTGGAGCTTTCTTT. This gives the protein CASSPSQNWGRGAFF.

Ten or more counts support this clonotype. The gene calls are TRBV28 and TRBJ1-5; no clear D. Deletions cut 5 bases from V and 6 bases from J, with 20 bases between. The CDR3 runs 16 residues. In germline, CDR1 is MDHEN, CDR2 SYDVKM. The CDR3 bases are TGTGCCAGCAGTCTCCCAAAAAGCCATGTAACTCAGCCCCAGCATTTT. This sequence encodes CASSLPKSHVTQPQHF.

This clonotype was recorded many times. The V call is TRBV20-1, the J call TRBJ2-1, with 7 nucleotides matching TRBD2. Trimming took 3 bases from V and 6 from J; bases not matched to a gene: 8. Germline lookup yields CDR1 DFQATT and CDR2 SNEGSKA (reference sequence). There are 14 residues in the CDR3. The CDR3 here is CSARVTSGANEQFF. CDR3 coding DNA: TGCAGTGCTAGGGTTACGAGCGGGGCCAATGAGCAGTTCTTC.

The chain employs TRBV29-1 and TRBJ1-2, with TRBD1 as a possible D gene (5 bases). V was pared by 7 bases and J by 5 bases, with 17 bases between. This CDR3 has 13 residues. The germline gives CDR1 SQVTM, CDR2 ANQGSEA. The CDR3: CSARSGLSYGYTF. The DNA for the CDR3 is TGCAGCGCGAGATCAGGGTTGTCTTATGGCTACACCTTC.

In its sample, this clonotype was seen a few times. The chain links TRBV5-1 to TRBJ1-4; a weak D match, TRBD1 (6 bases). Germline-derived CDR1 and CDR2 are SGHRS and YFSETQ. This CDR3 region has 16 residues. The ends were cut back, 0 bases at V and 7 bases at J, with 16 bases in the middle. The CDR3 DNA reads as TGCGCCAGCAGCTTGGAACCCCAGGGGAATGGTGAAAAACTGTTTTTT. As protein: CASSLEPQGNGEKLFF.

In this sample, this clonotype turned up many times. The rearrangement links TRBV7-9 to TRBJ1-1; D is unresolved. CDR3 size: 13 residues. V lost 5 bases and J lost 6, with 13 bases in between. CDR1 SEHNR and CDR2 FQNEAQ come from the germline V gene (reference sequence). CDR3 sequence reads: CASSLLPVPEAFF. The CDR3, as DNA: TGTGCCAGCAGCCTTCTGCCGGTCCCTGAAGCTTTCTTT.

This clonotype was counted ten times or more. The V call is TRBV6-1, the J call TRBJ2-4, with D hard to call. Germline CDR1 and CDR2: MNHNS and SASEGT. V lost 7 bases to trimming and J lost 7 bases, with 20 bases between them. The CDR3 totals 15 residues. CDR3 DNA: TGTGCCAGCAACCCACGAGTTAGTCTCGCGAACATTCAGTACTTC. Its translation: CASNPRVSLANIQYF.

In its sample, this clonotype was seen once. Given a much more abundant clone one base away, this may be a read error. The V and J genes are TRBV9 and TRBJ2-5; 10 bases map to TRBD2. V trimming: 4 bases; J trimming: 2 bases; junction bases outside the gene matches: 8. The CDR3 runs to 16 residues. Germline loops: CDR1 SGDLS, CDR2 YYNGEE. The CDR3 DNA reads TGTGCCAGCAGCATAGTTAGCGGGGGGCCACAAGAGACCCAGTACTTC. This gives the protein CASSIVSGGPQETQYF.